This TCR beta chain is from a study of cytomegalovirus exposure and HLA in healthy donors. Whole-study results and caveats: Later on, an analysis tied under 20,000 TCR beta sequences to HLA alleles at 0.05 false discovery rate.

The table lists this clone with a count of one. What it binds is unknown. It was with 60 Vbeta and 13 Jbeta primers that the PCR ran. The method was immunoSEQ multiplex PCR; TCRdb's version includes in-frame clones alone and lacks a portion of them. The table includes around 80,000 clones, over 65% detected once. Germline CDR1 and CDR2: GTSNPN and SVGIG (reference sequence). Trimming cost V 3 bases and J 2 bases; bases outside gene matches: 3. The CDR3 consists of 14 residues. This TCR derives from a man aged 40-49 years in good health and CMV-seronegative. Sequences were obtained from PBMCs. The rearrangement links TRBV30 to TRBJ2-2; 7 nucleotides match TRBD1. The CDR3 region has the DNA TGTGCCTGGAGGGGGACAGTTAACACCGGGGAGCTGTTTTTT. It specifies CAWRGTVNTGELFF.